The 20 T cell receptor beta chains below come from one sample, sequenced in a study of control samples from healthy donors and cancer patients. The table came from immunoSEQ multiplex PCR; TCRdb's copy has only in-frame clones and leaves some out. The sample lists 150,000 or so clones; over 90% were seen once. Input material: PBMCs. The receptor source for this set is a man aged 55 to 70 with colorectal cancer.

This rearrangement joins TRBV5-6 to TRBJ2-4; D remains ambiguous. V lost 0 bases to trimming and J lost 6 bases, with 10 bases between them. The CDR3 extends over 14 amino acids. The germline gives CDR1 SGHDT, CDR2 YYEEEE. DNA for the CDR3: TGTGCCAGCAGCTTGGACAGAGCCCCAAACATTCAGTACTTC. It translates to CASSLDRAPNIQYF.

The chain uses TRBV6-2 or TRBV6-3 and TRBJ1-5; D is perhaps TRBD1 (5 bases). In germline, CDR1 is MNHEY, CDR2 SVGEGT. The CDR3 length is 16 residues. V lost 6 bases and J lost 6, with 21 bases in between. The CDR3 sequence is CASSKGRALESQPQHF. The CDR3 bases are TGTGCCAGCAGCAAGGGCAGGGCCCTTGAGAGTCAGCCCCAGCATTTT.

The chain links TRBV18 to TRBJ2-3, with D perhaps matching TRBD1 or TRBD2 (7 bases each). The V and J ends lost 6 bases and 2 bases respectively, with 15 bases between them. The CDR3 spans 15 residues. Germline V gene lookup returns CDR1 KGHSH and CDR2 LQKENI. This CDR3 reads CASSTGRAPTDTQYF. The CDR3 DNA reads TGTGCCAGCTCGACAGGGAGGGCCCCCACAGATACGCAGTATTTT. The full variable domain, its missing parts supplied by reference TRBV18 and TRBJ2-3, is NAGVMQNPRHLVRRRGQEARLRCSPMKGHSHVYWYRQLPEEGLKFMVYLQKENIIDESGMPKERFSAEFPKEGPSILRIQQVVRGDSAAYFCASSTGRAPTDTQYFGPGTRLTVL.

The chain employs TRBV21-1 and TRBJ1-1; no check of the table's D call, TRBD1, against the DNA was made. TRBV21-1 is labeled a pseudogene. CDR3 length: 14 amino acids. The CDR3 protein is CASSKWHRSAEAFF. The CDR3, as DNA: TGTGCCAGCAGCAAATGGCACCGCAGTGCTGAAGCTTTCTTT.

The V call is TRBV6-5, the J call TRBJ1-2; D unresolved. This CDR3 spans 10 amino acids. V lost 5 bases and J 7 bases, leaving 5 bases between the germline ends. CDR1 is MNHEY and CDR2 is SVGAGI in the germline V gene. CDR3 DNA sequence: TGTGCCAGCAGTCGCTTTGGCTACACCTTC. It encodes CASSRFGYTF.

This chain links TRBV11-2 with TRBJ2-3, with TRBD2 matching 9 bases. The length of the CDR3 is 15 residues. V dropped 3 bases and J dropped 5; count of bases not matched to a gene: 6. Germline CDR1 SGHAT, CDR2 FQNNGV. The CDR3 sequence: CASSFSGGQGDTQYF. In nucleotides, the CDR3 is TGTGCCAGCAGCTTTAGCGGGGGCCAAGGAGATACGCAGTATTTT.

The chain employs TRBV14 and TRBJ2-5; 7 nucleotides align to TRBD1. Germline-derived CDR1 and CDR2 are SGHDN and FVKESK. The CDR3 sequence is 16 residues long. V dropped 3 bases and J dropped 3; count of bases not matched to a gene: 10. The CDR3 region is CASSQLGTALEETQYF. The CDR3 DNA reads as TGTGCCAGCAGCCAGCTCGGGACAGCCCTCGAAGAGACCCAGTACTTC.

The chain has TRBV6-4 and TRBJ1-1, with D possibly being TRBD1 (5 bases). Per the germline V gene, CDR1 is MRHNA and CDR2 is SNTAGT. CDR3 length equals 14 residues. V lost 5 bases to trimming and J lost 0 bases, with 10 bases between them. The CDR3 DNA follows: TGTGCCAGCAGTTTGGGGGGGGTGAACACTGAAGCTTTCTTT. Translated: CASSLGGVNTEAFF.

The chain uses TRBV7-9 and TRBJ2-1; D perhaps matches TRBD1 (5 bases). This CDR3 contains 13 residues. The V end was cut by 5 bases, the J end by 8 bases, with 13 bases between. Germline V CDR1 and CDR2: SEHNR, FQNEAQ (reference sequence). CDR3 in amino acids: CASSQGVWDEQFF. In nucleotides, the CDR3 is TGTGCCAGCAGCCAAGGGGTGTGGGATGAGCAGTTCTTC.

This sequence joins TRBV28 and TRBJ2-5; the match to TRBD1 covers 9 bases. Losses at the gene ends were 5 bases for V and 5 bases for J; bases not matched to a gene: 15. CDR3 length: 17 amino acids. The V gene's germline CDR1 is MDHEN and CDR2 SYDVKM. DNA for the CDR3: TGTGCCAGCAGTCCCTCACCGGGACAGGGAGTAGTCGAGACCCAGTACTTC. As protein: CASSPSPGQGVVETQYF.

CDR3 nucleotides: TGTGCCAGCAGCGTAGCTGTTATCTCTAACTATGGCTACACCTTC. The encoded protein is CASSVAVISNYGYTF. The chain combines TRBV9 with TRBJ1-2; D is uncertain. CDR1 and CDR2 from the germline V gene are SGDLS and YYNGEE. The CDR3 consists of 15 residues. Trimming removed 0 bases at V and 0 bases at J, with 9 bases between. Using reference TRBV9 and TRBJ1-2 for the parts outside the CDR3, the full variable domain is DSGVTQTPKHLITATGQRVTLRCSPRSGDLSVYWYQQSLDQGLQFLIQYYNGEERAKGNILERFSAQQFPDLHSELNLSSLELGDSALYFCASSVAVISNYGYTFGSGTRLTVV.

The chain uses TRBV5-1 and TRBJ2-1; TRBD2 aligns across 10 bases. Looked up from germline, CDR1 is SGHRS and CDR2 is YFSETQ. J gave up 5 bases and V 7 bases, and 9 bases lay outside the gene matches. The CDR3 is made up of 15 amino acids. This CDR3 reads CASRYIAGGNNEQFF. DNA for the CDR3: TGCGCCAGCCGGTACATAGCGGGGGGCAACAATGAGCAGTTCTTC.

The gene calls are TRBV2 and TRBJ2-5; D may match TRBD1 or TRBD2 (6 bases each). The germline CDR1 and CDR2 sequences are SNHLY and FYNNEI. Trimming stripped 7 bases from V and 2 bases from J, with 14 bases between. The CDR3 runs 14 residues. CDR3 coding DNA: TGTGCCAGCACTGACAGGAGGGAGCAAGAGACCCAGTACTTC. Protein sequence: CASTDRREQETQYF.

The rearrangement uses TRBV19 and TRBJ1-3, with 7 bases aligning to TRBD1. The CDR3 is made up of 15 amino acids. Per the germline V gene, CDR1 is LNHDA and CDR2 is SQIVND (reference sequence). The ends lost 4 bases at V and 4 bases at J; junction bases unmatched: 7. CDR3 sequence: CASSSEGAPGNTIYF. DNA of the CDR3: TGTGCCAGTAGTAGTGAGGGGGCGCCGGGAAACACCATATATTTT.

This chain links TRBV7-2 with TRBJ2-2; the match to TRBD2 covers 16 bases. J was trimmed by 7 bases and V by 5 bases; bases with no gene match: 4. There are 16 residues in the CDR3. Per germline, CDR1 SGHTA and CDR2 FQGNSA. The CDR3 sequence is CASSLGLAGGGGELFF. CDR3 nucleotides: TGTGCCAGCAGCCTGGGACTAGCGGGGGGGGGCGGGGAGCTGTTTTTT.

As for this clone: At the DNA level, this CDR3 is encoded by other sequences in the same sample as well. V is TRBV3-1 (or the pseudogene TRBV3-2) and J is TRBJ2-1; the match to TRBD2 covers 9 bases. This CDR3 spans 13 amino acids. Trimming cost V 4 bases and J 6 bases; bases outside gene matches: 1. From germline, CDR1 is LGHDT and CDR2 YNNKEL (reference sequence). The CDR3 nucleotides are TGTGCCAGCAGCCTAGCGGGGGTCAATGAGCAGTTCTTC. It codes for CASSLAGVNEQFF.

The chain has TRBV6-5 and TRBJ1-2; unclear D gene. CDR3 size: 14 residues. Germline-derived CDR1 and CDR2 are MNHEY and SVGAGI. V was clipped by 7 bases and J by 5 bases, with 17 bases between them. The CDR3 here is CASKRDVLDYGYTF. CDR3 nucleotides: TGTGCCAGCAAGAGAGATGTATTGGATTATGGCTACACCTTC.

The genes are TRBV19 and TRBJ1-2; 8 nucleotides align to TRBD1. CDR1 LNHDA and CDR2 SQIVND come from the germline V gene (reference sequence). The CDR3 loop spans 16 amino acids. With V trimmed by 8 bases and J by 0 bases, 11 bases remained unmatched. This chain's CDR3 is CASALDRGRANYGYTF. CDR3 in DNA: TGTGCCAGTGCCCTCGACAGGGGAAGAGCTAACTATGGCTACACCTTC.

The chain employs TRBV7-9 and TRBJ1-1; no firm D call. The CDR3 spans 13 residues. The ends were cut back, 5 bases at V and 10 bases at J, with 17 bases in the middle. Germline V gene data show CDR1 as SEHNR and CDR2 as FQNEAQ (reference sequence). The DNA of the CDR3 is TGTGCCAGCAGCACAGCTGCGGAGCCCAGAGCTTTCTTT. Protein sequence: CASSTAAEPRAFF.

The chain's CDR3 is CASSLRDRSRNTEAFF. In DNA form, the CDR3 reads TGTGCCAGCAGCTTGCGGGACAGGTCGAGGAACACTGAAGCTTTCTTT. This rearrangement joins TRBV11-2 to TRBJ1-1, with 8 bases that match TRBD1. The V gene's germline CDR1 is SGHAT and CDR2 FQNNGV. V lost 3 bases, J lost 1 base, and 7 bases stayed unmatched. The CDR3 is 16 amino acids.